This T cell receptor (beta chain) was identified during a study of blood T cell repertoires in COVID-19. Overall study: Specimens from acute and convalescent COVID-19 originated in the United States, Italy and Spain.

This table comes from immunoSEQ multiplex PCR, and its TCRdb copy is limited to in-frame clones, with some not included. The sample lists under 250,000 clones, about 91% occurring once. The CDR3 spans 17 residues. The V gene lost 4 bases and the J gene lost 3 bases, with 19 bases spanning the gap. The germline V gene encodes CDR1 SGHKS and CDR2 YYEKEE (reference sequence). This chain uses TRBV5-5 with TRBJ2-2; D is ambiguous. Material for sequencing was peripheral blood. The receptor was derived from a man younger than 40 with acute or convalescent COVID-19. The DNA of the CDR3 is TGTGCCAGCAGCCAACTCGGAGTTCTACTGGACACCGGGGAGCTGTTTTTT. Translation: CASSQLGVLLDTGELFF. Together with reference TRBV5-5 and TRBJ2-2, the CDR3 gives the full variable domain: DAGVTQSPTHLIKTRGQQVTLRCSPISGHKSVSWYQQVLGQGPQFIFQYYEKEERGRGNFPDRFSARQFPNYSSELNVNALLLGDSALYLCASSQLGVLLDTGELFFGEGSRLTVL.